The rows below give T cell receptor beta chains drawn from one sample of a study of tumor-infiltrating lymphocytes in primary liver carcinoma. A single record per CDR3 protein comes from TCRdb applying MiXCR to the multiplex PCR reads. The data show approximately 88,000 distinct CDR3 sequences, less than 70% seen once. The sequenced sample was tumor-adjacent normal liver tissue. Source of these receptors: a man aged 35-49 years with primary liver carcinoma and hepatitis B virus infection. The CDR3 runs from the conserved cysteine through the conserved F or W. D genes are given only for firm matches. A row's size may be missing; if present it is once, few, many or a size class.

TRBV5-1	once	TRBD2	TRBJ2-3	TGCGCCAGCAGCTTACTAGCGGGAGGCAAAGGTACGCAGTATTTT	CASSLLAGGKGTQYF
TRBV12-3/TRBV12-4	-	TRBD1	TRBJ2-6	TGTGCCACCTCAAGGGGGCGTGGGGCCAAGGTCCTGACTTTC	CATSRGRGAKVLTF
TRBV20-1	once	TRBD2	TRBJ2-7	TGCAGTGCGCCACTAGCGATGAGCTACGAGCAGTACTTC	CSAPLAMSYEQYF
TRBV29-1	many	-	TRBJ2-5	TGCAGCGTTCGGGACATCCAAGAGACCCAGTACTTC	CSVRDIQETQYF
TRBV6-1	-	-	TRBJ2-1	TGCGCCAGCAGTGAAGGGAGGACGGGGATGGGGCAGTTCTTC	CASSEGRTGMGQFF
TRBV5-1	-	-	TRBJ2-7	TGCGCCAGCAATGCTGGGACGGACGACGAAGAGCAGTACTTC	CASNAGTDDEEQYF
TRBV12-3/TRBV12-4	once	TRBD2	TRBJ2-3	TGTGCCGGCAGTAAACTTGCGGGAGGAGAAGATACGCAGTATTTT	CAGSKLAGGEDTQYF
TRBV11-2	once	-	TRBJ2-7	TGTGCCAGCAGCTTTGTAGGGTTGTACTACGAGTACTACTTC	CASSFVGLYYEYYF
TRBV11-2	-	-	TRBJ2-7	TGTGTCAGCAGCTTAGATCCGTCAGGGTACGGGCAGTACTTC	CVSSLDPSGYGQYF
TRBV11-2	-	TRBD1	TRBJ2-7	TGTGCCAACAGCTTAGTCCAGGGGGCCTACGAGCAGTATTTC	CANSLVQGAYEQYF
TRBV11-2	-	TRBD2	TRBJ2-1	TGTGCCAGTAGCTTCACTAGCGGGAGGCTCAATAAGCAGTTCTTC	CASSFTSGRLNKQFF
TRBV25-1	few	-	TRBJ2-6	TGTGCCAGCAGTGTTGCTGGGGCCAACGTCCTGACTTTC	CASSVAGANVLTF
TRBV14	-	-	TRBJ2-1	TGTGCCAGCAGCCCCGGGGGCAGAAACAATGAGCAGTTCTTC	CASSPGGRNNEQFF
TRBV6-1	many	TRBD1	TRBJ2-2	TGTGCCAGCAGTGAAGGGACAGGGAAGAGGGAGCTGTTTTTT	CASSEGTGKRELFF
TRBV11-1	-	TRBD2	TRBJ2-1	TGTGCCAGCAGTTTAAGGGCTAGCGGAACGTCGAAAGAGCAGTTCTTC	CASSLRASGTSKEQFF
TRBV6-5	many	TRBD2	TRBJ2-7	TGTGCCAGCAGTCGCTCGGGACTAGATCCCTACGAGCAGTACTTC	CASSRSGLDPYEQYF
TRBV11-2	-	TRBD1	TRBJ1-1	TGTGCCAACAGTTCCGGACAGGGAGCTAGTTTAAACACTGAAGCTTTCTTT	CANSSGQGASLNTEAFF
TRBV24-1	-	TRBD1	TRBJ2-7	TGTGCCACCAGTGCCTCTGGACAGGGGGCTGACGACGAACAGTACTTC	CATSASGQGADDEQYF
TRBV6-1	many	-	TRBJ1-6	TGTGCCAGCAGTGACAGGGATAATTCACCCCTCCACTTT	CASSDRDNSPLHF
TRBV4-1	many	-	TRBJ2-5	TGCGCCAGCAGCCACCGAGAACAGGGAGCGGAGCTAGAGACCCAGTACTTC	CASSHREQGAELETQYF
TRBV11-2	many	TRBD2	TRBJ2-7	TGTGCCAGCAGCTTAGGGGGCGGGAGTTGGAGCGAGCAGTACTTC	CASSLGGGSWSEQYF
TRBV29-1	many	-	TRBJ2-5	TGCAGCGTTGAAGATCTGGAGACCCAGTACTTC	CSVEDLETQYF
TRBV12-3/TRBV12-4	many	-	TRBJ2-5	TGTGCCAGCAGTTTAGGGAAGACCCAGTACTTC	CASSLGKTQYF
TRBV6-5	-	TRBD2	TRBJ2-3	TGTGTCAGCAGCTACGGGACTAGCGACACAGATACGCAGTATTTT	CVSSYGTSDTDTQYF
TRBV11-2	once	-	TRBJ2-7	TGTGTCAGCAGCTTGGTATCTTTGTTTCAGAACGAGCAGTACTTC	CVSSLVSLFQNEQYF
TRBV5-5	-	-	TRBJ1-1	TGTGCCAGTCCTACAGGGTCTTCCCCTGAAGCTTTCTTT	CASPTGSSPEAFF
TRBV12-3/TRBV12-4	medium-sized	-	TRBJ2-1	TGTGCCAGCAGTATTACCGGGACTTCCGATGAGCAGTTCTTC	CASSITGTSDEQFF
TRBV29-1	-	-	TRBJ2-3	TGCTGCGTTGGGAGTGGGGGAGACACAGATACGCAGTATTTT	CCVGSGGDTDTQYF
TRBV11-2	-	-	TRBJ1-3	TGTGCCAGCGGCTTATTTGGGGGTCCTGGAAATACCATATATTTT	CASGLFGGPGNTIYF
TRBV7-8	-	-	TRBJ2-7	TGTGCCAGCAGCTTGGGCCCGGTGGAGGAGCAGTACTTC	CASSLGPVEEQYF
TRBV10-2	few	-	TRBJ2-5	TGCGCCAGCACTACCACTGGCGCCGGGGCCCAGTACTTC	CASTTTGAGAQYF
TRBV6-1	-	-	TRBJ2-5	TGTGTCAGCAGTGAAGCTGCAGCGGGTGGGCAAGAGACCCAGTACTTC	CVSSEAAAGGQETQYF
TRBV7-8	-	-	TRBJ1-6	TGTGTCAGTAGCTTTACAGGGCTGAATTCACCCCTCCACTTT	CVSSFTGLNSPLHF
TRBV28	many	-	TRBJ2-1	TGTGCCAGCAGTTTGAGTCTTTCCTACAATGAGCAGTTCTTC	CASSLSLSYNEQFF
TRBV6-2/TRBV6-3	once	-	TRBJ2-7	TGTGCCAGCAGTTACTCTGGCGGTAAAACCTGCGAGCAGTACTTT	CASSYSGGKTCEQYF
TRBV2	-	-	TRBJ1-2	TGTGCCAGCAGTGATGGGGATAACTATGGCTACACCTTC	CASSDGDNYGYTF
TRBV7-6	-	-	TRBJ2-1	TGTGCCAGCAGCCTGATGGGGGGACCTACAAGTGAGCAGTCCTTC	CASSLMGGPTSEQSF
TRBV11-2	once	-	TRBJ1-4	TGTGCCAGCAGCTTAAAACCAGATGAAAAACTGTTTTTT	CASSLKPDEKLFF
TRBV6-2/TRBV6-3	-	TRBD2	TRBJ2-1	TGTTCCAGCAGCCGTAGCGGGAGCTACAGTGAGCAGTTCTTC	CSSSRSGSYSEQFF
TRBV11-1	-	TRBD2	TRBJ2-7	TGTGCCAACGGCCCTGACAGCGGGAGGTACGAGCAGTACTTC	CANGPDSGRYEQYF
TRBV11-2	-	-	TRBJ2-2	TGTGCCAGTAGTTGGGGACACTGCACCGGGGAGCTGTTTTTT	CASSWGHCTGELFF
TRBV30	many	-	TRBJ2-3	TGTGCCTGGAGTTCCCTACCCCCATATACGCAGTATTTT	CAWSSLPPYTQYF